This paragraph reports one TCR beta chain. Its matching antigen is unknown. The authors prepared the TCRbeta library with unique molecular identifiers. TCRdb independently ran MiXCR on the PCR reads; one entry per CDR3 protein. The table lists around 960,000 distinct CDR3 sequences, less than 30% of them singletons, with over 25% in the top ten. This sample was included in a study of T-cell reconstitution after alpha-beta-depleted transplantation in children. General study points: Several hundred expanded graft clones reportedly supplied alpha-beta T cells about two months after transplant. T-cell numbers and diversity one year post-transplant derived largely from freshly generated T cells. At day 60, the high TCRbeta diversity found in some patients originated from recipient T cells and thymic progenitors that had survived.

Germline V gene lookup returns CDR1 LGHDT and CDR2 YNNKEL (reference sequence). The CDR3 extends over 17 amino acids. V lost 0 bases and J lost 2; bases outside the gene matches: 7. The input for sequencing was PBMCs, mostly from graft donor cells, taken 360 days after TCRalphabeta/CD19-depleted stem cell transplant. This chain links TRBV3-1 with TRBJ2-3, with 8 bases fitting TRBD1. This receptor was identified in a boy under three years old who had a stem cell transplant for SCID, so the T cells may come from the graft donor. The CDR3 DNA is TGTGCCAGCAGCCAAGAGAAACGACAGGGGAACACAGATACGCAGTATTTT. Translated: CASSQEKRQGNTDTQYF.